Listed here are 32 T cell receptor beta chains from one sample, sequenced in a study of beta chain features in type 1 diabetes. Investigators reverse transcribed all isolated RNA, so they sequenced expressed TCRB transcripts. TCRdb's copy holds only in-frame clones and misses some; the assay was immunoSEQ multiplex PCR. The sample shows about 900,000 clones, 15% to 20% of them seen only once. The material sequenced was naive CD4+ T cells from blood. These TCRs come from a woman younger than 30 in good health.

V and J are TRBV28 and TRBJ2-2, with 7 bases aligning to TRBD2. V trimming: 3 bases; J trimming: 4 bases; junction bases outside the gene matches: 11. The CDR3 has 17 residues. Germline V CDR1 and CDR2: MDHEN, SYDVKM. The CDR3 protein is CASSFALGRGPTGELFF. CDR3 DNA: TGTGCCAGCAGTTTCGCCCTAGGGAGGGGCCCCACCGGGGAGCTGTTTTTT.

The V and J genes are TRBV28 and TRBJ1-1; perhaps TRBD1 as D (5 bases). Looked up from germline, CDR1 is MDHEN and CDR2 is SYDVKM. The length of the CDR3 is 14 residues. V lost 3 bases and J 7 bases, leaving 15 bases between the germline ends. The CDR3 coding sequence is TGTGCCAGCAGTTTCCGGGGGGTGGTGGGTGAAGCTTTCTTT. Translation: CASSFRGVVGEAFF.

This clone has just a few counts. The V call is TRBV2, the J call TRBJ1-2, with 7 bases aligning to TRBD1. V lost 2 bases and J lost 2; bases outside the gene matches: 2. The CDR3 runs 14 residues. Germline V gene sequence: CDR1 SNHLY, CDR2 FYNNEI. CDR3 DNA: TGTGCCAGCAGTGAATCGGGACAGAACTATGGCTACACCTTC. This translates into CASSESGQNYGYTF.

The chain uses TRBV5-6 and TRBJ2-1, with unresolved D. CDR1 and CDR2 (germline): SGHDT, YYEEEE. There are 15 residues in the CDR3. Trimming shortened V by 0 bases and J by 0 bases, and 7 bases separated the two germline ends. The CDR3 loop is CASSLDPASYNEQFF. The CDR3 DNA sequence: TGTGCCAGCAGCTTGGATCCGGCCTCCTACAATGAGCAGTTCTTC. The variable domain in full, with the rest retrieved from reference TRBV5-6 and TRBJ2-1, is DAGVTQSPTHLIKTRGQQVTLRCSPKSGHDTVSWYQQALGQGPQFIFQYYEEEERQRGNFPDRFSGHQFPNYSSELNVNALLLGDSALYLCASSLDPASYNEQFFGPGTRLTVL.

This clone was seen more than once but under ten times. This chain links TRBV4-2 with TRBJ2-5; 9 bases align to TRBD1. The length of the CDR3 is 18 residues. V dropped 4 bases and J dropped 1; count of bases not matched to a gene: 13. Germline-derived CDR1 and CDR2 are LGHNA and YNFKEQ. The CDR3 protein is CASSLGSGQGTIQETQYF. CDR3 sequence (DNA): TGTGCCAGCAGCCTTGGATCGGGACAGGGAACTATCCAAGAGACCCAGTACTTC.

This clone occurred a few times. The chain has TRBV7-2 and TRBJ1-2, with no clear D. Trimming left V 1 base short and J 2 bases short, with 5 bases between. In germline, CDR1 is SGHTA, CDR2 FQGNSA. The CDR3 is made up of 13 amino acids. CDR3 protein: CASSLDINYGYTF. For the CDR3, the DNA is TGTGCCAGCAGCTTAGACATAAACTATGGCTACACCTTC.

Comment on this clone: At the DNA level, this CDR3 is encoded by other sequences in the same sample as well. The genes are TRBV20-1 and TRBJ2-1; tentative D call: TRBD2 (5 bases). V shed 3 bases and J shed 5 bases, with 5 bases lying between them. Germline loops: CDR1 DFQATT, CDR2 SNEGSKA (reference sequence). This CDR3 spans 11 amino acids. CDR3 nucleotide sequence: TGCAGTGCTAGCGGGAACAATGAGCAGTTCTTC. Encoded protein: CSASGNNEQFF.

This clone was seen a few times. The chain carries TRBV6-5 and TRBJ2-7; D possibly corresponds to TRBD1 (5 bases). The CDR3 covers 15 residues. V lost 0 bases and J 1 base, leaving 10 bases between the germline ends. CDR1 and CDR2 from the germline V gene are MNHEY and SVGAGI. This CDR3 reads CASSYSAGLSYEQYF. The CDR3, as DNA: TGTGCCAGCAGTTACTCGGCAGGGTTATCCTACGAGCAGTACTTC.

V is TRBV29-1 and J is TRBJ2-1; D might be TRBD1 or TRBD2, each matching 6 bases. This CDR3 has 13 residues. Germline V lookup: CDR1 SQVTM, CDR2 ANQGSEA. V lost 8 bases and J 3 bases, leaving 14 bases between the germline ends. CDR3 DNA sequence: TGCAGCCATGAGGGGGGCCTCTACAATGAGCAGTTCTTC. It translates to CSHEGGLYNEQFF.

Many counts were recorded for this clone. J is TRBJ1-2 and V is TRBV14; D gene unclear. The CDR3 is made up of 15 amino acids. V dropped 4 bases and J dropped 9 bases, with 21 bases sitting between them. CDR1 and CDR2 from the germline V gene are SGHDN and FVKESK. In DNA form, the CDR3 reads TGTGCCAGCAGCCCCGCGATGCCGGTCTCCGGAAGCTACACCTTC. Translated: CASSPAMPVSGSYTF.

This clone was seen a handful of times. Other DNA sequences of this sample code for an identical CDR3. The chain carries TRBV2 and TRBJ2-7; D uncertain. The CDR3 has 12 amino acids. In germline, CDR1 is SNHLY, CDR2 FYNNEI. V was clipped by 4 bases and J by 0 bases, with 4 bases between them. CDR3 coding DNA: TGTGCCAGCAGTGGGGGCTCCTACGAGCAGTACTTC. Its protein product is CASSGGSYEQYF.

This clone was seen a handful of times. The rearrangement uses TRBV28 and TRBJ2-1; 7 bases are shared with TRBD1. The V gene end was trimmed by 7 bases and the J gene end by 7 bases; junction bases not matched to a gene: 4. Germline CDR1 is MDHEN and CDR2 is SYDVKM. This CDR3 is built from 12 residues. CDR3: CASNTDRNEQFF. The CDR3 region has the DNA TGTGCCAGCAACACGGACAGGAATGAGCAGTTCTTC.

This clone has more than one count but fewer than ten. V and J are TRBV11-2 and TRBJ2-5; 7 nucleotides line up with TRBD2. This CDR3 region has 15 residues. Per the germline V gene, CDR1 is SGHAT and CDR2 is FQNNGV. Losses at the gene ends were 5 bases for V and 1 base for J; bases not matched to a gene: 7. In DNA form, the CDR3 reads TGTGCCAGCAGCGAAGCTAGCGGCTTCCAAGAGACCCAGTACTTC. Amino acid sequence: CASSEASGFQETQYF.

The chain is built from TRBV19 and TRBJ1-4, with a tentative D call TRBD1 (6 bases). V was cut by 7 bases and J by 4 bases, with 13 bases left in between. CDR1 and CDR2 from the germline V gene are LNHDA and SQIVND (reference sequence). CDR3 length equals 14 residues. CDR3 sequence reads: CASKKGHDNEKLFF. CDR3 coding DNA: TGTGCCAGTAAAAAGGGACACGATAATGAAAAACTGTTTTTT.

The chain uses TRBV2 and TRBJ2-5; no firm D call. CDR3 length: 12 residues. From germline, CDR1 is SNHLY and CDR2 FYNNEI. Trimming removed 6 bases from V and 1 base from J, with 6 bases in between. CDR3 residues: CASSGSQETQYF. The CDR3 DNA reads TGTGCCAGCAGCGGGTCCCAAGAGACCCAGTACTTC.

The table lists this clone with a few counts. The V and J genes are TRBV29-1 and TRBJ2-7; D assignment may be TRBD1 or TRBD2 (5 bases each). V lost 6 bases and J lost 0, with 12 bases in between. The V gene's germline CDR1 is SQVTM and CDR2 ANQGSEA. The CDR3 has 13 amino acids. The CDR3 DNA follows: TGCAGCGTAGGGACCGCGAGCTCCTACGAGCAGTACTTC. Encoded protein: CSVGTASSYEQYF.

V gene TRBV19 combines with J gene TRBJ2-7; D is perhaps TRBD1 or TRBD2 (5 bases each). Germline V gene data show CDR1 as LNHDA and CDR2 as SQIVND (reference sequence). This CDR3 region has 15 residues. The V end was cut by 5 bases, the J end by 2 bases, with 16 bases between. CDR3: CASSPNPGPAYEQYF. CDR3 in DNA: TGTGCCAGTAGTCCCAACCCGGGACCAGCCTACGAGCAGTACTTC.

This clone was counted only a few times. This chain links TRBV29-1 with TRBJ2-1, with D unresolved. Per the germline V gene, CDR1 is SQVTM and CDR2 is ANQGSEA. The CDR3 is 14 amino acids. Between the trimmed V and J ends, which lost 4 bases and 0 bases, there was a span of 10 bases. Here the CDR3 DNA reads TGCAGCGTTGTTGCCTCGAGCTCCTACAATGAGCAGTTCTTC. It specifies CSVVASSSYNEQFF.

This clone was observed a handful of times. Different DNA sequences within this sample yield the same CDR3. The chain uses TRBV2 and TRBJ2-1; no firm D call. The V gene lost 6 bases and the J gene lost 0 bases, with 12 bases spanning the gap. CDR3 length equals 15 residues. Germline CDR1 reads SNHLY; CDR2 reads FYNNEI. This chain's CDR3 is CASRSRFISYNEQFF. The CDR3 DNA reads as TGTGCCAGCAGAAGCAGGTTCATCTCCTACAATGAGCAGTTCTTC. Supplemented by reference TRBV2 and TRBJ2-1, the full variable domain reads EPEVTQTPSHQVTQMGQEVILRCVPISNHLYFYWYRQILGQKVEFLVSFYNNEISEKSEIFDDQFSVERPDGSNFTLKIRSTKLEDSAMYFCASRSRFISYNEQFFGPGTRLTVL.

This chain joins TRBV19 and TRBJ1-5, with no clear D. V was clipped by 6 bases and J by 3 bases, with 6 bases between them. The CDR3 totals 12 residues. Looked up from germline, CDR1 is LNHDA and CDR2 is SQIVND (reference sequence). CDR3 sequence reads: CASRRNNQPQHF. The DNA of the CDR3 is TGTGCCAGTAGACGGAACAATCAGCCCCAGCATTTT.

In its sample, this clone was seen a few times. V gene TRBV9 combines with J gene TRBJ2-1; D unresolved. V lost 2 bases to trimming and J lost 7 bases, with 13 bases between them. The V gene's germline CDR1 is SGDLS and CDR2 YYNGEE. The CDR3 runs 14 residues. CDR3 bases: TGTGCCAGCAGCGTGGGTTCAAGAGCGAATGAGCAGTTCTTC. This sequence encodes CASSVGSRANEQFF. The full variable domain, with the rest looked up from reference TRBV9 and TRBJ2-1, is DSGVTQTPKHLITATGQRVTLRCSPRSGDLSVYWYQQSLDQGLQFLIQYYNGEERAKGNILERFSAQQFPDLHSELNLSSLELGDSALYFCASSVGSRANEQFFGPGTRLTVL.

This chain connects TRBV10-3 to TRBJ2-3; no firm D call. The CDR3 spans 14 residues. Deletions cut 6 bases from V and 0 bases from J, with 10 bases between. Per the germline V gene, CDR1 is ENHRY and CDR2 is SYGVKD. As DNA, the CDR3 is TGTGCCATCAGGCCCCAGGCAAGCACAGATACGCAGTATTTT. Translating it yields CAIRPQASTDTQYF.

The chain is built from TRBV7-3 and TRBJ2-1; 10 bases are a match to TRBD2. With V trimmed by 5 bases and J by 7 bases, 8 bases remained unmatched. This CDR3 has 15 amino acids. Germline V gives CDR1 SGHTA, CDR2 FQGTGA. The CDR3 reads CASSPGASGSNEQFF. The CDR3, as DNA: TGTGCCAGCAGCCCTGGGGCTAGCGGGAGTAATGAGCAGTTCTTC.

This clone occurred a few times. This chain uses TRBV7-2 with TRBJ2-7; 7 bases match TRBD2. CDR3 length equals 13 residues. Per the germline V gene, CDR1 is SGHTA and CDR2 is FQGNSA. Trimming removed 4 bases from V and 2 bases from J; junction bases left unmatched: 2. CDR3 DNA: TGTGCCAGCAGCTCTAGCGGAGCCTACGAGCAGTACTTC. It codes for CASSSSGAYEQYF. The full variable domain, its missing parts supplied by reference TRBV7-2 and TRBJ2-7, is GAGVSQSPSNKVTEKGKDVELRCDPISGHTALYWYRQSLGQGLEFLIYFQGNSAPDKSGLPSDRFSAERTGGSVSTLTIQRTQQEDSAVYLCASSSSGAYEQYFGPGTRLTVT.

Points on this clone: Distinct nucleotide sequences in the sample also encode this CDR3. This chain joins TRBV28 and TRBJ1-1; 7 bases agree with TRBD1. The CDR3 spans 14 residues. Germline V lookup: CDR1 MDHEN, CDR2 SYDVKM. Trimming removed 4 bases from V and 1 base from J; junction bases left unmatched: 3. The CDR3 region has the DNA TGTGCCAGCAGTTCGGGGACAGCGAACACTGAAGCTTTCTTT. This translates into CASSSGTANTEAFF.

This chain joins TRBV29-1 and TRBJ2-7; 9 nucleotides agree with TRBD1. From germline, CDR1 is SQVTM and CDR2 ANQGSEA. V lost 6 bases, J lost 6 bases, and 12 bases stayed unmatched. The CDR3 is 14 amino acids. CDR3 loop: CSVDTSGTGTEQYF. CDR3 DNA sequence: TGCAGCGTCGACACATCTGGGACAGGGACCGAGCAGTACTTC.

This clone came up a few times. This rearrangement joins TRBV4-2 to TRBJ1-1, with D hard to call. Trimming stripped 1 base from V and 1 base from J, with 10 bases between. CDR1 is LGHNA, CDR2 YNFKEQ, per germline. This CDR3 region has 15 residues. For the CDR3, the DNA is TGTGCCAGCAGCCAAGTTCGGGGAGCGAACACTGAAGCTTTCTTT. This encodes CASSQVRGANTEAFF.

The chain carries TRBV18 and TRBJ2-5, with unresolved D. Germline V CDR1 and CDR2: KGHSH, LQKENI. The CDR3 runs 13 residues. Trimming removed 6 bases at V and 5 bases at J, with 13 bases between. CDR3 DNA sequence: TGTGCCAGCTCTCCCCCCAGGCCGGAGACCCAGTACTTC. Translated: CASSPPRPETQYF. Supplemented by reference TRBV18 and TRBJ2-5, the full variable domain reads NAGVMQNPRHLVRRRGQEARLRCSPMKGHSHVYWYRQLPEEGLKFMVYLQKENIIDESGMPKERFSAEFPKEGPSILRIQQVVRGDSAAYFCASSPPRPETQYFGPGTRLLVL.

The chain has TRBV11-2 and TRBJ2-1, with no clear D. There are 15 residues in the CDR3. Between the trimmed V and J ends, which lost 1 base and 4 bases, there was a span of 11 bases. Germline assignment: CDR1 SGHAT and CDR2 FQNNGV. DNA for the CDR3: TGTGCCAGCAGCTTAGGAGGATCCAATTACAATGAGCAGTTCTTC. Protein product: CASSLGGSNYNEQFF.

This clone was detected many times. This chain joins TRBV21-1 and TRBJ2-4. TRBV21-1 is listed as a pseudogene. CDR3 size: 16 residues. This CDR3 reads CASSKEGGKGKNIQYF. CDR3 in DNA: TGTGCCAGCAGCAAAGAGGGGGGTAAAGGCAAAAACATTCAGTACTTC.

The J gene is TRBJ2-4, the V gene TRBV7-3, with D maybe TRBD1 (5 bases). This CDR3 comprises 16 residues. The V gene lost 1 base and the J gene lost 0 bases, with 10 bases spanning the gap. Germline V gives CDR1 SGHTA, CDR2 FQGTGA. The CDR3 is CASSLIPGQAKNIQYF. The CDR3 bases are TGTGCCAGCAGCTTAATTCCAGGGCAAGCCAAAAACATTCAGTACTTC.

On this clone itself: Other DNA sequences from this sample encode an identical CDR3 as well. This chain connects TRBV7-9 to TRBJ2-2; no clear D. Trimming shortened V by 3 bases and J by 4 bases, and 3 bases separated the two germline ends. CDR3 length: 12 residues. Germline V lookup: CDR1 SEHNR, CDR2 FQNEAQ (reference sequence). The chain's CDR3 is CASSFVTGELFF. The DNA of the CDR3 is TGTGCCAGCAGCTTCGTCACCGGGGAGCTGTTTTTT.